Listed here are 21 T cell receptor beta chains from one sample, sequenced in a study of T cell responses to AZD1222 COVID-19 vaccine. Assay used: immunoSEQ multiplex PCR; TCRdb lists only in-frame clones, some missing. The sample has around 200,000 clones, over 90% seen once. The input for sequencing was peripheral blood, taken on day 0 of AZD1222 vaccination. These receptors came from an adult in good health.

V usage is TRBV6-4 and J usage is TRBJ1-1; the D gene is possibly TRBD1 (6 bases). With 6 bases removed from V and 4 bases from J, the gap between germline ends came to 15 bases. Germline lookup yields CDR1 MRHNA and CDR2 SNTAGT. The CDR3 has 14 residues. The CDR3 reads CASRKQGKATEAFF. In DNA, the CDR3 is TGTGCCAGCAGGAAACAGGGTAAGGCCACTGAAGCTTTCTTT.

The V call is TRBV2, the J call TRBJ2-3; TRBD2 matches 10 bases. The V and J ends lost 7 bases and 6 bases, in that order; junction bases with no gene match: 7. This CDR3 contains 14 residues. CDR1 and CDR2 (germline): SNHLY, FYNNEI. CDR3 amino acids: CASIRAGGPDTQYF. In DNA form, the CDR3 reads TGTGCCAGCATCAGAGCGGGAGGGCCGGATACGCAGTATTTT. Filled out from reference TRBV2 and TRBJ2-3, the complete variable domain reads EPEVTQTPSHQVTQMGQEVILRCVPISNHLYFYWYRQILGQKVEFLVSFYNNEISEKSEIFDDQFSVERPDGSNFTLKIRSTKLEDSAMYFCASIRAGGPDTQYFGPGTRLTVL.

This clone was seen just once. The chain joins TRBV9 to TRBJ2-5; 11 nucleotides agree with TRBD2. The germline CDR1 and CDR2 sequences are SGDLS and YYNGEE. The CDR3 totals 15 residues. The V segment lost 3 bases and the J segment 5 bases; nucleotides outside the gene matches: 6. This chain's CDR3 is CASSGSGGAGETQYF. The CDR3 bases are TGTGCCAGCAGCGGTAGCGGGGGGGCAGGGGAGACCCAGTACTTC.

The chain uses TRBV11-2 and TRBJ2-1; 9 nucleotides match TRBD2. Germline CDR1 and CDR2: SGHAT and FQNNGV. The CDR3 is made up of 15 amino acids. V trimming: 4 bases; J trimming: 6 bases; junction bases outside the gene matches: 7. Here the CDR3 DNA reads TGTGCCAGCAGCTGGGGCGGGAGGGGGAGCAATGAGCAGTTCTTC. Amino acid sequence: CASSWGGRGSNEQFF.

V gene TRBV7-8 combines with J gene TRBJ1-2, with D unresolved. The CDR3 spans 15 residues. Germline CDR1 SGHVS, CDR2 FQNEAQ. The V end lost 2 bases, the J end lost 6 bases, and 16 bases lay between the germline ends. The CDR3 region is CASSLYEGSSDGYTF. The CDR3 DNA follows: TGTGCCAGCAGCTTATACGAGGGTTCTTCGGATGGCTACACCTTC. The full variable domain, rest sourced from reference TRBV7-8 and TRBJ1-2, is GAGVSQSPRYKVAKRGQDVALRCDPISGHVSLFWYQQALGQGPEFLTYFQNEAQLDKSGLPSDRFFAERPEGSVSTLKIQRTQQEDSAVYLCASSLYEGSSDGYTFGSGTRLTVV.

This chain connects TRBV19 to TRBJ2-6, with D possibly being TRBD1 (6 bases). Germline V CDR1 and CDR2: LNHDA, SQIVND (reference sequence). The germline V and J ends were trimmed by 6 bases and 2 bases, with 14 bases remaining between them. The CDR3 contains 16 residues. The CDR3 region is CASSGRGYPGANVLTF. The CDR3 bases are TGTGCCAGTAGCGGCAGGGGATACCCTGGGGCCAACGTCCTGACTTTC.

The chain carries TRBV28 and TRBJ2-7; D call uncertain. Looked up from germline, CDR1 is MDHEN and CDR2 is SYDVKM. The CDR3 has 12 amino acids. V shed 8 bases and J shed 5 bases, with 13 bases lying between them. CDR3 loop: CASGGRVDEQYF. In nucleotides, the CDR3 is TGTGCCAGCGGCGGACGGGTCGACGAGCAGTACTTC.

The CDR3 protein is CASSGPGSLAGVPDTQYF. CDR3 nucleotide sequence: TGTGCCAGCAGTGGCCCCGGTTCGCTAGCGGGAGTTCCAGATACGCAGTATTTT. V usage is TRBV25-1 and J usage is TRBJ2-3; 10 nucleotides match TRBD2. The CDR3 runs 18 residues. Germline CDR1 and CDR2: MGHDK and SYGVNS. V lost 4 bases, J lost 4 bases, and 14 bases stayed unmatched.

This chain joins TRBV4-1 and TRBJ2-6; 12 bases agree with TRBD2. Germline V gene lookup returns CDR1 MGHRA and CDR2 YSYEKL. This CDR3 contains 20 residues. V gave up 4 bases and J gave up 0 bases; unmatched junction bases: 10. CDR3 residues: CASSPDRGLAGSSGANVLTF. The CDR3 bases are TGCGCCAGCAGCCCGGACAGAGGACTAGCGGGGTCCTCTGGGGCCAACGTCCTGACTTTC.

The chain carries TRBV30 and TRBJ1-1; 7 bases agree with TRBD1. V lost 7 bases, J lost 4 bases, and 9 bases stayed unmatched. The CDR3 loop spans 13 amino acids. Germline V gene lookup returns CDR1 GTSNPN and CDR2 SVGIG (reference sequence). CDR3 in amino acids: CALDRVSATEAFF. The CDR3 DNA reads TGTGCCTTAGACAGGGTGTCGGCCACTGAAGCTTTCTTT. Based on the CDR3 plus reference TRBV30 and TRBJ1-1, the full variable domain is SQTIHQWPATLVQPVGSPLSLECTVEGTSNPNLYWYRQAAGRGLQLLFYSVGIGQISSEVPQNLSASRPQDRQFILSSKKLLLSDSGFYLCALDRVSATEAFFGQGTRLTVV.

In DNA, the CDR3 is TGTGCCAGCAGTTCAACTAGCGGGGGGGCCTACAATGAGCAGTTCTTC. Encoded protein: CASSSTSGGAYNEQFF. The chain uses TRBV6-5 and TRBJ2-1; 13 positions agree with TRBD2. The junction had 2 bases not matched to a gene; V was cut back by 4 bases and J by 2 bases. CDR3 length: 16 residues. Germline-derived CDR1 and CDR2 are MNHEY and SVGAGI.

The genes are TRBV4-2 and TRBJ1-3; no clear D. The V end lost 0 bases, the J end lost 8 bases, and 8 bases lay between the germline ends. The CDR3 totals 13 residues. CDR1 and CDR2 (germline): LGHNA, YNFKEQ. The CDR3 bases are TGTGCCAGCAGCCAAGATATAAGAGACACCATATATTTT. Translating gives CASSQDIRDTIYF.

The V and J genes are TRBV2 and TRBJ1-1; D uncertain. This CDR3 is 15 amino acids long. The ends were cut back, 7 bases at V and 0 bases at J, with 15 bases in the middle. Germline CDR1 is SNHLY and CDR2 is FYNNEI. CDR3 nucleotides: TGTGCCAGCAACCCCCACCTACGACTGAACACTGAAGCTTTCTTT. It yields the protein CASNPHLRLNTEAFF.

The V call is TRBV10-1, the J call TRBJ2-3; D remains unclear. Germline V lookup: CDR1 WNHNN, CDR2 SYGVQD (reference sequence). Deletions cut 0 bases from V and 0 bases from J, with 4 bases between. The CDR3 loop spans 14 amino acids. The CDR3 coding sequence is TGCGCCAGCAGTGAGTCGGGCAGCACAGATACGCAGTATTTT. Amino acids: CASSESGSTDTQYF.

The rearrangement joins TRBV7-2 to TRBJ2-1; D ambiguous. V lost 5 bases and J lost 0, with 11 bases in between. This CDR3 has 15 residues. Germline V lookup: CDR1 SGHTA, CDR2 FQGNSA. CDR3 in DNA: TGTGCCAGCAGCGCTAGGGTTGGCTCCTACAATGAGCAGTTCTTC. The encoded protein is CASSARVGSYNEQFF.

The rearrangement joins TRBV19 to TRBJ2-2; tentatively, D is TRBD1 or TRBD2 (5 bases each). Between the trimmed V and J ends, which lost 6 bases and 6 bases, there was a span of 23 bases. The V gene's germline CDR1 is LNHDA and CDR2 SQIVND (reference sequence). This CDR3 spans 17 amino acids. CDR3 sequence: CASRGAAGATLAGELFF. In DNA, the CDR3 is TGTGCCAGTAGGGGCGCCGCCGGGGCCACCCTGGCCGGGGAGCTGTTTTTT.

The table lists this clone with a count of one. The chain joins TRBV19 to TRBJ2-1; no clear D gene. Germline V gene data show CDR1 as LNHDA and CDR2 as SQIVND (reference sequence). This CDR3 region has 15 residues. Deletions cut 1 base from V and 8 bases from J, with 15 bases between. CDR3 sequence: CASSIAERKWDEQFF. CDR3 coding DNA: TGTGCCAGTAGTATAGCAGAACGGAAATGGGATGAGCAGTTCTTC.

This clone appeared once. The rearrangement links TRBV6-5 to TRBJ1-1, with D maybe TRBD1 (6 bases). The germline V and J ends were trimmed by 4 bases and 1 base, with 13 bases remaining between them. Germline V gives CDR1 MNHEY, CDR2 SVGAGI. The CDR3 covers 15 residues. The CDR3 sequence: CASSSISGANTEAFF. The CDR3 DNA reads as TGTGCCAGCAGTTCTATTTCAGGGGCGAACACTGAAGCTTTCTTT.

J is TRBJ1-2 and V is TRBV15, with D possibly TRBD1 on 5 matching bases. The length of the CDR3 is 16 residues. Germline lookup yields CDR1 LNHNV and CDR2 YYDKDF (reference sequence). The V and J ends lost 0 bases and 4 bases respectively, with 15 bases between them. This CDR3 reads CATSRDAGQGGYGYTF. CDR3 coding DNA: TGTGCCACCAGCAGAGATGCCGGGCAGGGCGGCTATGGCTACACCTTC.

The CDR3 sequence is CASSQEGANEKLFF. CDR3 coding DNA: TGTGCCAGCAGCCAAGAGGGCGCTAATGAAAAACTGTTTTTT. V and J are TRBV3-1 (or the pseudogene TRBV3-2) and TRBJ1-4; D is uncertain. CDR1 is LGHDT and CDR2 is YNNKEL in the germline V gene (reference sequence). With 0 bases removed from V and 3 bases from J, the gap between germline ends came to 5 bases. This CDR3 is 14 amino acids long.

J is TRBJ1-2 and V is TRBV5-1; maybe TRBD1 (5 bases). This CDR3 has 15 amino acids. V shed 4 bases and J shed 7 bases, with 20 bases lying between them. The germline gives CDR1 SGHRS, CDR2 YFSETQ. CDR3 protein: CASSPGIQGKGGYTF. CDR3 DNA: TGCGCCAGCAGCCCAGGGATACAAGGTAAGGGTGGCTACACCTTC.